These 28 T cell receptor beta chains were all obtained from the same sample, sequenced in a study of cytomegalovirus exposure and HLA in healthy donors. This PCR relied on a set of 60 Vbeta primers and 13 Jbeta primers. Profiled with immunoSEQ multiplex PCR; TCRdb holds only in-frame clones, not every one. The table has around 150,000 clones, about 70% seen once. Sequenced: PBMCs. These receptors all come from a middle-aged man in good health and CMV-seronegative.

The rearrangement joins TRBV19 to TRBJ2-3, with D perhaps matching TRBD2 (6 bases). Germline CDR1 LNHDA, CDR2 SQIVND (reference sequence). The V gene lost 1 base and the J gene lost 6 bases, with 17 bases spanning the gap. The CDR3 sequence is 16 residues long. The CDR3 is CASSIAVIAGLDTQYF. The DNA of the CDR3 is TGTGCCAGTAGTATAGCTGTTATTGCGGGGCTGGATACGCAGTATTTT.

The chain couples TRBV30 to TRBJ1-5; 9 bases are a match to TRBD1. V gave up 5 bases and J gave up 3 bases; unmatched junction bases: 8. Germline CDR1 is GTSNPN and CDR2 is SVGIG (reference sequence). The CDR3 is 15 amino acids. This chain's CDR3 is CAWARQGGNNQPQHF. CDR3 nucleotides: TGTGCCTGGGCCCGACAGGGGGGCAACAATCAGCCCCAGCATTTT.

The V and J genes are TRBV27 and TRBJ2-1, with D possibly TRBD1 on 6 matching bases. Germline V lookup: CDR1 MNHEY, CDR2 SMNVEV (reference sequence). Trimming left V 5 bases short and J 1 base short, with 15 bases between. The CDR3 contains 16 residues. The CDR3 DNA sequence: TGTGCCAGCAGTCCCAAGACAGGTGCGTCCTACAATGAGCAGTTCTTC. Translation gives CASSPKTGASYNEQFF.

A few counts support this clone. J is TRBJ2-1 and V is TRBV13; 9 nucleotides agree with TRBD2. Trimming at V came to 5 bases and at J to 3 bases, leaving 5 bases not matched to a gene. CDR3 length: 15 amino acids. Germline loops: CDR1 PRHDT, CDR2 FYEKMQ (reference sequence). The chain's CDR3 is CASSRAGGSYNEQFF. The CDR3, as DNA: TGTGCCAGCAGCCGAGCGGGGGGCAGCTACAATGAGCAGTTCTTC.

The J gene is TRBJ2-2, the V gene TRBV6-1; D not resolved. This CDR3 has 13 residues. V was clipped by 2 bases and J by 3 bases, with 4 bases between them. Germline CDR1 is MNHNS and CDR2 is SASEGT. The CDR3 reads CASSERYTGELFF. The CDR3 DNA follows: TGTGCCAGCAGTGAACGGTACACCGGGGAGCTGTTTTTT.

The chain is built from TRBV5-1 and TRBJ2-1, with 13 bases matching TRBD2. This CDR3 has 16 residues. The V gene end was trimmed by 0 bases and the J gene end by 8 bases; junction bases not matched to a gene: 5. Per the germline V gene, CDR1 is SGHRS and CDR2 is YFSETQ. CDR3 nucleotides: TGCGCCAGCAGCTTGGGGACTAGCGGGAGTGAGGATGAGCAGTTCTTC. This encodes CASSLGTSGSEDEQFF.

The rearrangement links TRBV7-9 to TRBJ1-1, with a possible D match to TRBD1 (6 bases). Germline V lookup: CDR1 SEHNR, CDR2 FQNEAQ (reference sequence). V lost 4 bases to trimming and J lost 4 bases, with 13 bases between them. CDR3 length: 14 amino acids. Here the CDR3 DNA reads TGTGCCAGCAGCTGGGGAGGGGGGGGCACTGAAGCTTTCTTT. Protein product: CASSWGGGGTEAFF.

The chain combines TRBV5-1 with TRBJ1-5; no reliable D call. The germline V gene has CDR1 SGHRS and CDR2 YFSETQ. The CDR3 is 13 amino acids. V shed 1 base and J shed 4 bases, with 6 bases lying between them. CDR3 in amino acids: CASSLSGNQPQHF. CDR3 bases: TGCGCCAGCAGCTTGTCAGGTAATCAGCCCCAGCATTTT. The variable domain in full, with the rest retrieved from reference TRBV5-1 and TRBJ1-5, is KAGVTQTPRYLIKTRGQQVTLSCSPISGHRSVSWYQQTPGQGLQFLFEYFSETQRNKGNFPGRFSGRQFSNSRSEMNVSTLELGDSALYLCASSLSGNQPQHFGDGTRLSIL.

This clone was observed a few times. The CDR3 DNA follows: TGTGCCAGTAGTATAAGCGAAAACACTGAAGCTTTCTTT. As protein: CASSISENTEAFF. The chain has TRBV19 and TRBJ1-1; no clear D. V was pared by 2 bases and J by 2 bases, with 6 bases between. Looked up from germline, CDR1 is LNHDA and CDR2 is SQIVND (reference sequence). The CDR3 loop spans 13 amino acids.

This sequence joins TRBV11-3 and TRBJ2-7; TRBD1 aligns across 8 bases. This CDR3 comprises 15 residues. V trimming: 4 bases; J trimming: 1 base; junction bases outside the gene matches: 6. Germline V CDR1 and CDR2: SGHNT, YENEEA. The CDR3 sequence is CASSSNDRGSYEQYF. In DNA form, the CDR3 reads TGTGCCAGCAGCTCTAATGACAGGGGTTCCTACGAGCAGTACTTC.

The chain couples TRBV9 to TRBJ2-7; TRBD1 matches at 7 bases. This CDR3 is 14 amino acids long. J gave up 3 bases and V 0 bases, and 3 bases lay outside the gene matches. Germline V gives CDR1 SGDLS, CDR2 YYNGEE. The chain's CDR3 is CASSVGQGGYEQYF. The CDR3 nucleotides are TGTGCCAGCAGCGTAGGACAGGGTGGCTACGAGCAGTACTTC. The whole variable domain, filled in from reference TRBV9 and TRBJ2-7, reads DSGVTQTPKHLITATGQRVTLRCSPRSGDLSVYWYQQSLDQGLQFLIQYYNGEERAKGNILERFSAQQFPDLHSELNLSSLELGDSALYFCASSVGQGGYEQYFGPGTRLTVT.

The V gene is TRBV6-5, the J gene TRBJ2-1; 7 nucleotides match TRBD1. CDR3 length: 16 amino acids. Germline V gene sequence: CDR1 MNHEY, CDR2 SVGAGI. With V trimmed by 2 bases and J by 5 bases, 9 bases remained unmatched. CDR3 nucleotide sequence: TGTGCCAGCAGTTACGACGGGACAGCGGCTCACAATGAGCAGTTCTTC. Translating it yields CASSYDGTAAHNEQFF.

This clone is a singleton in its sample. The rearrangement joins TRBV30 to TRBJ2-5, with TRBD2 identical over 10 bases. The CDR3 spans 15 residues. V lost 3 bases to trimming and J lost 5 bases; unmatched junction nucleotides: 9. Per the germline V gene, CDR1 is GTSNPN and CDR2 is SVGIG (reference sequence). Written as DNA, the CDR3 is TGTGCCTGGAGGGGGTCTAGCGGGAGAAGGGAGACCCAGTACTTC. Its translation: CAWRGSSGRRETQYF.

The genes are TRBV2 and TRBJ2-1, with 12 nucleotides matching TRBD2. The germline V gene encodes CDR1 SNHLY and CDR2 FYNNEI. This CDR3 comprises 16 residues. The V segment lost 5 bases and the J segment 9 bases; nucleotides outside the gene matches: 11. Here the CDR3 reads CASSLLAGGLGSEQFF. As DNA, the CDR3 is TGTGCCAGCAGTCTACTAGCGGGGGGTTTGGGCAGTGAGCAGTTCTTC.

The chain recombines TRBV7-2 with TRBJ1-3; 7 bases align to TRBD1. Germline V gene sequence: CDR1 SGHTA, CDR2 FQGNSA. The CDR3 consists of 14 residues. V dropped 1 base and J dropped 4; count of bases not matched to a gene: 1. The CDR3, as DNA: TGTGCCAGCAGCTTAGAACAGGGGGGAAACACCATATATTTT. This codes for CASSLEQGGNTIYF.

The V gene is TRBV7-6, the J gene TRBJ2-7; 11 bases agree with TRBD1. Germline CDR1 is SGHVS and CDR2 is FNYEAQ. V shed 5 bases and J 4 bases; nucleotides not matched to a gene: 7. The CDR3 sequence is 15 residues long. CDR3 in DNA: TGTGCCAGCAGCCGAGGACAGGGGGCGGGATACGAGCAGTACTTC. This encodes CASSRGQGAGYEQYF. Full variable domain (remainder filled in from reference TRBV7-6 and TRBJ2-7): GAGVSQSPRYKVTKRGQDVALRCDPISGHVSLYWYRQALGQGPEFLTYFNYEAQQDKSGLPNDRFSAERPEGSISTLTIQRTEQRDSAMYRCASSRGQGAGYEQYFGPGTRLTVT.

This clone was recorded once. The rearrangement joins TRBV7-9 to TRBJ2-3; 8 positions match TRBD1. CDR3 length equals 16 residues. With 5 bases clipped from V and 2 bases from J, the junction kept 9 bases outside the gene matches. Germline V gene lookup returns CDR1 SEHNR and CDR2 FQNEAQ (reference sequence). CDR3 region: CASSVVGTGVTDTQYF. CDR3 sequence (DNA): TGTGCCAGCAGCGTAGTAGGGACAGGAGTCACAGATACGCAGTATTTT.

The J gene is TRBJ2-2, the V gene TRBV5-6, with 7 bases lining up with TRBD2. CDR1 and CDR2 (germline): SGHDT, YYEEEE. The CDR3 covers 16 residues. The trim removed 2 bases at V and 6 bases at J, leaving 10 bases unmatched. CDR3 protein: CASSFGAGIAAGELFF. The CDR3 region has the DNA TGTGCCAGCAGCTTCGGAGCGGGGATTGCAGCCGGGGAGCTGTTTTTT.

V is TRBV7-9 and J is TRBJ1-1, with D unresolved. CDR3 length: 13 amino acids. Trimming took 2 bases from V and 6 from J, leaving 10 bases between them. The germline V gene encodes CDR1 SEHNR and CDR2 FQNEAQ (reference sequence). This CDR3 is CASSLFAWPEAFF. The CDR3 nucleotides read TGTGCCAGCAGCTTATTCGCCTGGCCTGAAGCTTTCTTT.

The chain couples TRBV7-6 to TRBJ2-3; the match to TRBD2 covers 7 bases. Trimming removed 3 bases from V and 2 bases from J; junction bases left unmatched: 8. Germline V lookup: CDR1 SGHVS, CDR2 FNYEAQ. The CDR3 spans 16 residues. The CDR3 protein is CASSFQPGGLTDTQYF. DNA of the CDR3: TGTGCCAGCAGCTTTCAGCCGGGGGGACTCACAGATACGCAGTATTTT.

The chain employs TRBV4-3 and TRBJ2-7; TRBD1 matches at 8 bases. CDR1 is LGHNA and CDR2 is YSLEER in the germline V gene. Trimming at V came to 1 base and at J to 5 bases, leaving 7 bases not matched to a gene. CDR3 length: 15 residues. CDR3 bases: TGCGCCAGCAGCCAAGGGACAGGGATCTTCGACGAGCAGTACTTC. It is translated as CASSQGTGIFDEQYF.

CDR3 nucleotides: TGTGCCAGCGGAAAGACAGAGAACACTGAAGCTTTCTTT. It encodes CASGKTENTEAFF. This chain connects TRBV7-9 to TRBJ1-1; possible D gene TRBD1, 5 bases. Trimming took 8 bases from V and 1 from J, leaving 11 bases between them. The CDR3 is made up of 13 amino acids. Germline V gene lookup returns CDR1 SEHNR and CDR2 FQNEAQ (reference sequence).

The chain is built from TRBV6-6 and TRBJ2-7; a weak D match, TRBD2 (6 bases). CDR1 is MNHNY, CDR2 SVGAGI, per germline (reference sequence). V dropped 0 bases and J dropped 6 bases, with 9 bases sitting between them. The CDR3 extends over 13 amino acids. CDR3 amino acids: CASSYSGGGEQYF. For the CDR3, the DNA is TGTGCCAGCAGTTACTCTGGGGGAGGCGAGCAGTACTTC.

The rearrangement joins TRBV29-1 to TRBJ2-7; 11 bases match TRBD1. The CDR3 totals 16 residues. V shed 2 bases and J 3 bases; nucleotides not matched to a gene: 9. CDR1 and CDR2 from the germline V gene are SQVTM and ANQGSEA. The CDR3 loop is CSVEHSRTGGGYEQYF. The CDR3 nucleotides read TGCAGCGTTGAACATTCGCGGACAGGGGGCGGCTACGAGCAGTACTTC.

The rearrangement uses TRBV5-1 and TRBJ1-1; 8 bases map to TRBD1. J lost 8 bases, V lost 5 bases, and 14 bases had no gene match. Germline values: CDR1 SGHRS, CDR2 YFSETQ. The CDR3 loop spans 15 amino acids. DNA for the CDR3: TGCGCCAGCAGTTTTCTGCAGGGGGCCACATTAGAAGCTTTCTTT. This encodes CASSFLQGATLEAFF.

The chain links TRBV28 to TRBJ2-5; D may be TRBD2 (5 bases). CDR1 is MDHEN and CDR2 is SYDVKM in the germline V gene. V was shortened by 1 base and J by 9 bases, with 18 bases between the two germline ends. The CDR3 is 15 residues long. The DNA of the CDR3 is TGTGCCAGCAGTTTATACGGGCTAGCAGAGGTCGCCCAGTACTTC. It codes for CASSLYGLAEVAQYF.

This clone was detected a few times. The chain joins TRBV7-9 to TRBJ2-7, with D maybe TRBD1 (5 bases). This CDR3 is 12 amino acids long. Germline assignment: CDR1 SEHNR and CDR2 FQNEAQ (reference sequence). The ends were cut back, 3 bases at V and 4 bases at J, with 7 bases in the middle. The CDR3: CASSFKGYEQYF. CDR3 nucleotides: TGTGCCAGCAGCTTTAAGGGGTACGAGCAGTACTTC.

This CDR3 is CASSSITRSTDTQYF. DNA of the CDR3: TGTGCCAGCAGCTCCATTACTAGAAGCACAGATACGCAGTATTTT. The chain joins TRBV7-2 to TRBJ2-3, with D tentatively TRBD2 (5 bases). Germline V gene lookup returns CDR1 SGHTA and CDR2 FQGNSA. V was clipped by 4 bases and J by 0 bases, with 11 bases between them. This CDR3 is built from 15 residues. The full variable domain, completed using reference TRBV7-2 and TRBJ2-3, is GAGVSQSPSNKVTEKGKDVELRCDPISGHTALYWYRQSLGQGLEFLIYFQGNSAPDKSGLPSDRFSAERTGGSVSTLTIQRTQQEDSAVYLCASSSITRSTDTQYFGPGTRLTVL.